This T cell receptor (beta chain) was retrieved from a study of blood T cell repertoires in COVID-19. The wider study: Sites across the United States, Italy and Spain contributed samples from acute and convalescent COVID-19.

This table comes from immunoSEQ multiplex PCR, and its TCRdb copy is limited to in-frame clones, with some not included. The data contain about 50,000 clones, 70% to 90% of them seen just once; the ten biggest clones take up approximately 3.1%. The germline V and J ends were trimmed by 1 base and 6 bases, with 11 bases remaining between them. The CDR3 runs to 14 residues. Germline assignment: CDR1 SGHNT and CDR2 YYREEE (reference sequence). Sequenced sample: PBMCs or T cells enriched from blood (not recorded which). This rearrangement joins TRBV5-4 to TRBJ2-1, with D unresolved. This clonotype originated in a woman aged 45-60 years who had recovered from COVID-19. The CDR3, as DNA: TGTGCCAGCAGCTTGCGAAACTACTTCAATGAGCAGTTCTTC. Translating it yields CASSLRNYFNEQFF.